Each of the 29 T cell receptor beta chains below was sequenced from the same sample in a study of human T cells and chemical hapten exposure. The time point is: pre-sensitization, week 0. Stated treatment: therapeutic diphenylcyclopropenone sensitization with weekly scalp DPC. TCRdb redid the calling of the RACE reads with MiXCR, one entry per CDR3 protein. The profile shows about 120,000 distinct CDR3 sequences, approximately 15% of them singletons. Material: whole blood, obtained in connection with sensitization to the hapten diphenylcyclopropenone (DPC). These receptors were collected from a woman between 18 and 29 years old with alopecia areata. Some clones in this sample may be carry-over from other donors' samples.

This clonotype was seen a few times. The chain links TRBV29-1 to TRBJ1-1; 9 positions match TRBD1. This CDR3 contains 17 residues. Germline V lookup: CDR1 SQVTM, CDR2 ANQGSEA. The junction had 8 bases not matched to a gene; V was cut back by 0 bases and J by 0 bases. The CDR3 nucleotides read TGCAGCGTTGAAGATGTGGAGGGGACAGGGTTGAACACTGAAGCTTTCTTT. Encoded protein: CSVEDVEGTGLNTEAFF.

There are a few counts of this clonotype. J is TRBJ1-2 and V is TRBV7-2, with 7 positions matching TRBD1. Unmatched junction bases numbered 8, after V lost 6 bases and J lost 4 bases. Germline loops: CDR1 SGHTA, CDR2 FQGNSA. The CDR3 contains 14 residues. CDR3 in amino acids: CASSFDRASYGYTF. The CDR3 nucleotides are TGTGCCAGCAGTTTTGACAGGGCCTCCTATGGCTACACCTTC.

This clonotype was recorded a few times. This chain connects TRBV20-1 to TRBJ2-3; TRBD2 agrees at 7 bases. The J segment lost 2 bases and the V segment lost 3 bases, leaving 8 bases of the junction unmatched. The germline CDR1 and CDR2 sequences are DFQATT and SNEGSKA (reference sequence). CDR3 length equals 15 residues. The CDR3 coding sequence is TGCAGTGCTAGGTCTTCTCGACTAGCCACAGATACGCAGTATTTT. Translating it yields CSARSSRLATDTQYF.

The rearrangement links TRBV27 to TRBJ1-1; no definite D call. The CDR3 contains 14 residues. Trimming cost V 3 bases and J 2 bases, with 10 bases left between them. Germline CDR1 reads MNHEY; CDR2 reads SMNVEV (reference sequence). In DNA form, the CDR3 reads TGTGCCAGCAGTTTGGACCGCCCCAACACTGAAGCTTTCTTT. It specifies CASSLDRPNTEAFF.

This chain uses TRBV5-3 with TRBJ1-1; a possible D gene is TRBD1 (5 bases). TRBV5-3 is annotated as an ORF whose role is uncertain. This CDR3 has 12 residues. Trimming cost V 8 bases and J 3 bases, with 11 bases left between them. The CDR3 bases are TGTGCCAGCGCAGGGAAGGACACTGAAGCTTTCTTT. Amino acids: CASAGKDTEAFF.

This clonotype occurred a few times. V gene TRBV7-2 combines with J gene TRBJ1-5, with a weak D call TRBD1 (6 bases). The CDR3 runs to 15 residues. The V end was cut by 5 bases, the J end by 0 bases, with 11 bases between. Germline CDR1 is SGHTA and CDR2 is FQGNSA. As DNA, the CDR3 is TGTGCCAGCAGCCCTGGACAGTTTAGCAATCAGCCCCAGCATTTT. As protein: CASSPGQFSNQPQHF.

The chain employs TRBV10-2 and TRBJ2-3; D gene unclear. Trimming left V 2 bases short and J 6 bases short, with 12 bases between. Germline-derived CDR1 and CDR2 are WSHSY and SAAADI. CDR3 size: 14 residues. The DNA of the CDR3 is TGCGCCAGCAGTGAGCACAAGAGTTTGGATACGCAGTATTTT. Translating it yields CASSEHKSLDTQYF.

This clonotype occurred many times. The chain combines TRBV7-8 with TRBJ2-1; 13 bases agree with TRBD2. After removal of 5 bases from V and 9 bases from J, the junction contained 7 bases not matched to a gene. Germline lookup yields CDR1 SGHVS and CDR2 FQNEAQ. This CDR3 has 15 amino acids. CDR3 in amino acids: CASSATSGGAGEQFF. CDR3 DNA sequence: TGTGCCAGCAGCGCCACTAGCGGGGGGGCGGGTGAGCAGTTCTTC.

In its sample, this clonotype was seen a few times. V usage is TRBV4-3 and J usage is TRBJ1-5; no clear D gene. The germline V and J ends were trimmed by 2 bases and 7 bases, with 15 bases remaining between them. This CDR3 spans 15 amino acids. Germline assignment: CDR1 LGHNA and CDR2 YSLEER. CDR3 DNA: TGCGCCAGCAGCCAAAATTGGCAAAGCGGACAGCCCCAGCATTTT. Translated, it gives CASSQNWQSGQPQHF.

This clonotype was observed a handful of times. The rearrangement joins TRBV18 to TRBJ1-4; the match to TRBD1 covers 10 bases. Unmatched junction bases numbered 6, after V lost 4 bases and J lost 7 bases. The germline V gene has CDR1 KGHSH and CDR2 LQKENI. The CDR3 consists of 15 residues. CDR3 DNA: TGTGCCAGCTCACGGTTCCGGGACAGGGGTGAAAAACTGTTTTTT. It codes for CASSRFRDRGEKLFF. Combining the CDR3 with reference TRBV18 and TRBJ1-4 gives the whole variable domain NAGVMQNPRHLVRRRGQEARLRCSPMKGHSHVYWYRQLPEEGLKFMVYLQKENIIDESGMPKERFSAEFPKEGPSILRIQQVVRGDSAAYFCASSRFRDRGEKLFFGSGTQLSVL.

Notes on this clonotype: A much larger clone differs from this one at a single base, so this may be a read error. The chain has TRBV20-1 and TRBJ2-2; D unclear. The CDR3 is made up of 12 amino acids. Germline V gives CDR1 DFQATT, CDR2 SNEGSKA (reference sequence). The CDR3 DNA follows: TGCGGTGCTAGGGTACACACCGGGGAGCTGTTTTTT. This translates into CGARVHTGELFF.

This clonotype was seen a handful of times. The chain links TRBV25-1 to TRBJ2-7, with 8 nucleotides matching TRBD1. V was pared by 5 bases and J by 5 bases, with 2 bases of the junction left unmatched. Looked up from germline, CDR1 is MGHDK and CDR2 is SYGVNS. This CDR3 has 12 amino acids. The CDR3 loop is CASSQDRDEQYF. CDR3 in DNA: TGTGCCAGCAGTCAGGACAGGGACGAGCAGTACTTC.

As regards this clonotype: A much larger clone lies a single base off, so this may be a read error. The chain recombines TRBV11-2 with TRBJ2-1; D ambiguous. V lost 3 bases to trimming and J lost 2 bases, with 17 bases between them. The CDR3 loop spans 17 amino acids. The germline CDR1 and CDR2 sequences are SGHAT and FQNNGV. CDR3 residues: CASSLSARMAPYNEQFF. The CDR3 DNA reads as TGTGCCAGCAGCTTGTCCGCGCGAATGGCCCCCTACAATGAGCAGTTCTTC.

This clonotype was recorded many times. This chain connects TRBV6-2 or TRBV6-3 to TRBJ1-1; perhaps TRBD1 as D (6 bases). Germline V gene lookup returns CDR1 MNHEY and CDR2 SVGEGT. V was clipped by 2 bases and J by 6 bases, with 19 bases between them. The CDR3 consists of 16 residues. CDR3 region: CASSYPPQGSYPEAFF. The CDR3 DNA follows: TGTGCCAGCAGTTACCCTCCCCAGGGGAGTTATCCTGAAGCTTTCTTT.

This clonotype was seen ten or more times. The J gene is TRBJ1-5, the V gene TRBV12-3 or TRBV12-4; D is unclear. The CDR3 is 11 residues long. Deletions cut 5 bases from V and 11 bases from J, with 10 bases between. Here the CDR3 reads CASSPGMAQHF. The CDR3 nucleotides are TGTGCCAGCAGTCCCGGGATGGCCCAGCATTTT.

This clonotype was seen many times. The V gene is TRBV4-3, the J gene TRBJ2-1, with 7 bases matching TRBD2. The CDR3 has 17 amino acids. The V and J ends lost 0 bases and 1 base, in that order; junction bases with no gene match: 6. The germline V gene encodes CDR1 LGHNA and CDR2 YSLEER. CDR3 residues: CASSQDWTRDSYNEQFF. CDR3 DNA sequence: TGCGCCAGCAGCCAAGACTGGACTAGGGATTCCTACAATGAGCAGTTCTTC.

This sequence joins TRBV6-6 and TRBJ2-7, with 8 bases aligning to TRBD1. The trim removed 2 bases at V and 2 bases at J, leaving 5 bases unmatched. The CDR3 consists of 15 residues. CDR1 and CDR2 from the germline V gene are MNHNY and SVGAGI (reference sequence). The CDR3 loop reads CASSYGTGRAYEQYF. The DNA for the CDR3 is TGTGCCAGCAGTTACGGGACAGGTCGAGCCTACGAGCAGTACTTC.

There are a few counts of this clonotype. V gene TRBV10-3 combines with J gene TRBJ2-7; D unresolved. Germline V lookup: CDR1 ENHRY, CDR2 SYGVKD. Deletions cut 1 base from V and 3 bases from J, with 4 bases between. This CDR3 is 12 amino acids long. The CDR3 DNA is TGTGCCATCAGTGAGTTAAACTACGAGCAGTACTTC. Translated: CAISELNYEQYF.

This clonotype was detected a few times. The CDR3 nucleotides read TGTGCCAGCTCACCACCGCTGGCAGGGGGCGACGAGACCCAGTACTTC. Translating gives CASSPPLAGGDETQYF. The rearrangement uses TRBV18 and TRBJ2-5; 8 bases agree with TRBD1. CDR3 size: 16 residues. Germline loops: CDR1 KGHSH, CDR2 LQKENI. Trimming removed 0 bases from V and 5 bases from J; junction bases left unmatched: 8.

CDR3 DNA sequence: TGCGCCAGCAGCCGAGGACAGGGAGATGGCTACACCTTC. Translation gives CASSRGQGDGYTF. The chain combines TRBV4-1 with TRBJ1-2, with TRBD1 matching over 8 bases. V dropped 4 bases and J dropped 6; count of bases not matched to a gene: 4. The CDR3 runs 13 residues. CDR1 is MGHRA, CDR2 YSYEKL, per germline.

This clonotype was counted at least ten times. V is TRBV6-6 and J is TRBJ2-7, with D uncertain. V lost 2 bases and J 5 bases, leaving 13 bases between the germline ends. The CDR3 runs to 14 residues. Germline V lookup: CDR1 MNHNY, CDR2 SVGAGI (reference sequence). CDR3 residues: CASSYGPRRHEQYF. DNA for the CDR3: TGTGCCAGCAGTTACGGACCCCGGCGCCACGAGCAGTACTTC.

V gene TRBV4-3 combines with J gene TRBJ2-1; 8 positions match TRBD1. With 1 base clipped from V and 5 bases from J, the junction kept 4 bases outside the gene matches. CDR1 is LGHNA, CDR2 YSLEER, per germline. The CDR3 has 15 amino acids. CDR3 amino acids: CASSQGGTGNNEQFF. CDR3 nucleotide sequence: TGCGCCAGCAGCCAAGGGGGGACAGGAAACAATGAGCAGTTCTTC.

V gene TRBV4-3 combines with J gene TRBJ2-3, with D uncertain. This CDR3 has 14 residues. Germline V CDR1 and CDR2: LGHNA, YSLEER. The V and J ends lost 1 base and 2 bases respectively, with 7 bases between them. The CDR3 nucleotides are TGCGCCAGCAGCCAAGCCCATTCCACAGATACGCAGTATTTT. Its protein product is CASSQAHSTDTQYF.

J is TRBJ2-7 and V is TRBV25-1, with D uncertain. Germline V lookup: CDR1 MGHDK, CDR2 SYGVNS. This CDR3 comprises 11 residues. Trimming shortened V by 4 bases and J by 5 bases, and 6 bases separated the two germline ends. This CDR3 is CASSGGDEQYF. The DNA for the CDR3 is TGTGCCAGCAGTGGGGGTGACGAGCAGTACTTC.

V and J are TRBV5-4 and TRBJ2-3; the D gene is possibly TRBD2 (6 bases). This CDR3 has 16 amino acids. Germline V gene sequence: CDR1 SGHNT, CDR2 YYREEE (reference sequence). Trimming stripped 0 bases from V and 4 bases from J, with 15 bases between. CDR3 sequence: CASSLGDSWRPDTQYF. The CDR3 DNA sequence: TGTGCCAGCAGCTTGGGGGACTCCTGGAGGCCAGATACGCAGTATTTT.

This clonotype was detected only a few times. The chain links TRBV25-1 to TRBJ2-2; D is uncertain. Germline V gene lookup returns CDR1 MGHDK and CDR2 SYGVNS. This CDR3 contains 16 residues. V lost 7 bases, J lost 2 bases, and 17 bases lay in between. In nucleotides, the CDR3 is TGTGCCAGCACCTTATCGTTGGACCACAACACCGGGGAGCTGTTTTTT. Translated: CASTLSLDHNTGELFF.

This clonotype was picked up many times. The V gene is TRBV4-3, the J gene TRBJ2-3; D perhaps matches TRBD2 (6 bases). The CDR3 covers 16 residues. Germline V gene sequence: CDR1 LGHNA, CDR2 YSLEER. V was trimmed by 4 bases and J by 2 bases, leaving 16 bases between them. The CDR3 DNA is TGCGCCAGCAGCCCGAATAGCGGACGGAACACAGATACGCAGTATTTT. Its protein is CASSPNSGRNTDTQYF.

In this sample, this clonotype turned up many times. The chain's CDR3 is CSAGRGRGNYGYTF. CDR3 sequence (DNA): TGCAGTGCTGGAAGGGGAAGGGGTAACTATGGCTACACCTTC. This chain links TRBV20-1 with TRBJ1-2; TRBD1 might be the D (5 bases). The CDR3 has 14 residues. Trimming took 5 bases from V and 1 from J, leaving 14 bases between them. CDR1 is DFQATT, CDR2 SNEGSKA, per germline (reference sequence).

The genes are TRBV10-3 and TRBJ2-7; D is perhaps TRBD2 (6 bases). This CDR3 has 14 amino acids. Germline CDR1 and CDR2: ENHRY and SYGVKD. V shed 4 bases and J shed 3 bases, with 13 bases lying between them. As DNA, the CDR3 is TGTGCCATCAGTGCCGGGGGAGGTGACTACGAGCAGTACTTC. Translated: CAISAGGGDYEQYF.